This entry concerns a single T cell receptor (beta chain). Germline CDR1 is MRHNA and CDR2 is SNTAGT. V was clipped by 6 bases and J by 10 bases; unmatched bases: 13. This CDR3 contains 14 residues. The record originates from a study of blood T cell repertoires in COVID-19. Whole-study context: Material from acute and convalescent COVID-19 was sourced from the United States, Italy and Spain. Sample material is recorded as cDNA or gDNA derived from T cells, B-cell-depleted T cells, or PBMCs.

Per the study methods: From reference gene primer amplification, estimates of nucleated cell counts were derived. This table comes from immunoSEQ multiplex PCR, and its TCRdb copy is limited to in-frame clones, with some not included. Clone size and V and J calls were adopted from that table, with D and trimming inferred from the DNA. The sample shows over 85,000 clones, around 87% of them seen only once. The sequenced sample was peripheral blood. The chain combines TRBV6-4 with TRBJ1-1; 8 bases line up with TRBD1. The sequence derives from a human donor in a cohort sampled during active COVID-19. The CDR3 nucleotides read TGTGCCAGCAGCCCCTCCCTTGGACAGGGCTTAGCTTTCTTT. Protein: CASSPSLGQGLAFF.